The 12 T cell receptor beta chains presented below share a single source sample, sequenced in a study of glioma-infiltrating T cells after dendritic cell vaccination. Only in-frame clones appear in the TCRdb table, and some are missing; sequencing was by immunoSEQ multiplex PCR. The table lists 75,000 to 100,000 clones, around 80% of them singletons. Sequenced material: blood, taken before dendritic cell vaccination. These receptors originate from a human donor with glioblastoma.

This sequence joins TRBV5-1 and TRBJ2-3, with D maybe TRBD1 (6 bases). Germline V gene lookup returns CDR1 SGHRS and CDR2 YFSETQ. The CDR3 consists of 14 residues. Deletions cut 4 bases from V and 2 bases from J, with 11 bases between. The CDR3 bases are TGCGCCAGCAGCACCGGACAGTTCACAGATACGCAGTATTTT. It encodes CASSTGQFTDTQYF.

V and J are TRBV10-3 and TRBJ2-3, with 12 positions matching TRBD1. The CDR3 spans 19 residues. Germline assignment: CDR1 ENHRY and CDR2 SYGVKD. Unmatched junction bases numbered 11, after V lost 3 bases and J lost 1 base. CDR3 sequence (DNA): TGTGCCATCAGTGATAACAGGGACAGGGGGCCTCATGGCACAGATACGCAGTATTTT. It translates to CAISDNRDRGPHGTDTQYF.

The V gene is TRBV5-4, the J gene TRBJ1-1, with D possibly TRBD1 on 6 matching bases. Germline V gene sequence: CDR1 SGHNT, CDR2 YYREEE (reference sequence). This CDR3 contains 15 residues. The V end was cut by 4 bases, the J end by 2 bases, with 15 bases between. DNA for the CDR3: TGTGCCAGCAGCCTAGACAGGAGAGTCAACACTGAAGCTTTCTTT. It codes for CASSLDRRVNTEAFF.

In this sample, this clone turned up a few times. This chain connects TRBV10-3 to TRBJ2-7; weak D call: TRBD1 (6 bases). This CDR3 has 11 residues. The V gene lost 6 bases and the J gene lost 9 bases, with 12 bases spanning the gap. Germline values: CDR1 ENHRY, CDR2 SYGVKD. The CDR3 loop reads CAIRRDTSQYF. As DNA, the CDR3 is TGTGCCATCAGGAGGGACACTTCGCAGTACTTC.

The gene calls are TRBV4-1 and TRBJ2-2; maybe TRBD1 (6 bases). The CDR3 has 17 residues. Germline V gives CDR1 MGHRA, CDR2 YSYEKL. The V gene lost 0 bases and the J gene lost 8 bases, with 19 bases spanning the gap. CDR3 bases: TGCGCCAGCAGCCAAGAATCCACAGGGCTTCTGGTTGGGGAGCTGTTTTTT. Residues: CASSQESTGLLVGELFF.

This clone was detected many times. The chain links TRBV19 to TRBJ1-5, with TRBD1 matching 8 bases. Per the germline V gene, CDR1 is LNHDA and CDR2 is SQIVND (reference sequence). The CDR3 extends over 14 amino acids. Trimming removed 6 bases from V and 3 bases from J; junction bases left unmatched: 4. The CDR3 DNA is TGTGCCAGTAGCGACAGGGGAGTCAATCAGCCCCAGCATTTT. It specifies CASSDRGVNQPQHF.

The chain recombines TRBV7-2 with TRBJ2-7, with 7 bases that match TRBD1. V lost 2 bases to trimming and J lost 2 bases; unmatched junction nucleotides: 3. CDR3 length equals 14 residues. The germline CDR1 and CDR2 sequences are SGHTA and FQGNSA. Here the CDR3 DNA reads TGTGCCAGCAGCTTAAGGGACAGAGCCTACGAGCAGTACTTC. Translation gives CASSLRDRAYEQYF. Variable domain in full (rest from reference TRBV7-2 and TRBJ2-7): GAGVSQSPSNKVTEKGKDVELRCDPISGHTALYWYRQSLGQGLEFLIYFQGNSAPDKSGLPSDRFSAERTGGSVSTLTIQRTQQEDSAVYLCASSLRDRAYEQYFGPGTRLTVT.

This CDR3 reads CATSRESGDNSSPLHF. In DNA, the CDR3 is TGTGCCACCAGCAGAGAAAGCGGGGACAATTCCTCACCCCTCCACTTT. The gene calls are TRBV15 and TRBJ1-6, with D maybe TRBD1 (6 bases). Germline CDR1 reads LNHNV; CDR2 reads YYDKDF (reference sequence). V lost 0 bases, J lost 10 bases, and 16 bases lay in between. This CDR3 is 16 amino acids long.

The V and J genes are TRBV27 and TRBJ1-2; D perhaps matches TRBD1 (5 bases). The V gene's germline CDR1 is MNHEY and CDR2 SMNVEV (reference sequence). CDR3 length: 15 amino acids. Deletions cut 3 bases from V and 2 bases from J, with 13 bases between. CDR3 loop: CASSLAYDSNYGYTF. The CDR3 DNA follows: TGTGCCAGCAGTTTGGCTTATGACAGCAACTATGGCTACACCTTC.

The chain is built from TRBV9 and TRBJ1-1; 7 bases agree with TRBD1. The V segment lost 4 bases and the J segment 10 bases; nucleotides outside the gene matches: 7. Germline CDR1 reads SGDLS; CDR2 reads YYNGEE. This CDR3 region has 12 residues. In DNA, the CDR3 is TGTGCCAGCAGCCCCCCAGGGGGAATAGCTTTCTTT. As protein: CASSPPGGIAFF.

The chain links TRBV6-1 to TRBJ2-7; D remains ambiguous. V was clipped by 5 bases and J by 3 bases, with 5 bases between them. Germline V gene lookup returns CDR1 MNHNS and CDR2 SASEGT. The CDR3 runs to 11 residues. The CDR3 reads CASSPLYEQYF. The CDR3 DNA is TGTGCCAGCAGTCCCCTCTACGAGCAGTACTTC.

The chain recombines TRBV6-6 with TRBJ1-3, with D perhaps TRBD1 (5 bases). This CDR3 region has 14 residues. Germline assignment: CDR1 MNHNY and CDR2 SVGAGI (reference sequence). V lost 8 bases to trimming and J lost 1 base, with 12 bases between them. In DNA form, the CDR3 reads TGTGCCAGCGGACAACAAGTTTCTGGAAACACCATATATTTT. Amino acid sequence: CASGQQVSGNTIYF.